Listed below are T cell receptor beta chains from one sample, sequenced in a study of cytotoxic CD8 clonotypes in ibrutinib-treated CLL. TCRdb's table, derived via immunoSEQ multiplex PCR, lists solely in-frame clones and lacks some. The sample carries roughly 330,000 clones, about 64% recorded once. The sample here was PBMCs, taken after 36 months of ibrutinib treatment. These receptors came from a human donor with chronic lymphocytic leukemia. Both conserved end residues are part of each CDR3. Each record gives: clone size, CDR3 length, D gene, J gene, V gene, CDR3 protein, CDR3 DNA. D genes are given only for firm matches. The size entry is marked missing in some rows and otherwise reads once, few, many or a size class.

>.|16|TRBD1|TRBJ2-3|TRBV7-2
CASSPRGHRLKNPQYF
TGTGCCAGCAGCCCCAGGGGGCACAGACTAAAAAACCCGCAGTATTTT
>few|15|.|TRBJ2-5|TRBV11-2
CASSPREDAWETQYF
TGTGCCAGCAGCCCACGTGAAGATGCTTGGGAGACCCAGTACTTC
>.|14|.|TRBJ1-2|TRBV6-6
CASSLANDQRGYTF
TGTGCCAGCAGCCTCGCGAACGATCAACGGGGCTACACCTTC
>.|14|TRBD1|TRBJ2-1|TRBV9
CASSVGDSNNEQFF
TGTGCCAGCAGCGTAGGGGACAGTAACAATGAGCAGTTCTTC
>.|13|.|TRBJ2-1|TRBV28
CASSYQPYNEQFF
TGTGCCAGCAGTTACCAACCCTACAATGAGCAGTTCTTC
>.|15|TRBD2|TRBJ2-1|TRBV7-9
CASSSSGYSYNEQFF
TGTGCCAGCAGCTCTAGCGGGTACTCCTACAATGAGCAGTTCTTC
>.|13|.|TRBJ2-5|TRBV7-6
CASSSLVRETQYF
TGTGCCAGCAGCTCACTAGTTCGGGAGACCCAGTACTTC
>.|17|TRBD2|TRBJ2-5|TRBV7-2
CASSLQLAGARQETQYF
TGTGCCAGCAGCTTACAGTTAGCGGGAGCACGACAAGAGACCCAGTACTTC
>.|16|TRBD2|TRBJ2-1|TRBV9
CASSSRLAGLYNEQFF
TGTGCCAGCAGCAGCCGACTAGCGGGGCTATACAATGAGCAGTTCTTC
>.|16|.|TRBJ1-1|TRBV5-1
CASSLVRLAEMAEAFF
TGCGCCAGCAGCTTGGTTAGGTTGGCGGAGATGGCTGAAGCTTTCTTT
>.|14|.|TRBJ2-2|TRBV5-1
CATSRDRATGELFF
TGCGCCACTTCAAGGGACCGGGCCACCGGGGAGCTGTTTTTT
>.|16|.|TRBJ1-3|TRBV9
CASSVGDRSSGNTIYF
TGTGCCAGCAGCGTAGGTGACAGGTCCTCTGGAAACACCATATATTTT
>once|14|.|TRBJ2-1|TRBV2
CASRAAEGHNEQFF
TGTGCCAGCAGGGCGGCCGAGGGACACAATGAGCAGTTCTTC
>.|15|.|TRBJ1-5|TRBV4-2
CASSQRERGNQPQHF
TGTGCCAGCAGCCAACGTGAAAGAGGCAATCAGCCCCAGCATTTT
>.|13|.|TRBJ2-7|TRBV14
CASSQDLRGEQYF
TGTGCCAGCAGCCAAGACCTCCGGGGCGAGCAGTACTTC
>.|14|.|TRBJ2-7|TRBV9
CASSFGGQSPEQYF
TGTGCCAGCAGCTTCGGGGGACAGAGCCCCGAGCAGTACTTC
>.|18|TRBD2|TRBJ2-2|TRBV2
CASSQTGLAGLNTGELFF
TGTGCCAGCAGTCAGACGGGGCTAGCGGGATTGAACACCGGGGAGCTGTTTTTT
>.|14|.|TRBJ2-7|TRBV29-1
CSVEGLGDSYEQYF
TGCAGCGTTGAAGGGCTAGGTGACTCCTACGAGCAGTACTTC
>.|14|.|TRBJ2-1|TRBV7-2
CASSLMLGGDEQFF
TGTGCCAGCAGCTTAATGTTGGGGGGCGATGAGCAGTTCTTC
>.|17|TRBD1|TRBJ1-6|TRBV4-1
CASSQTGGRPYNSPLHF
TGCGCCAGCAGCCAAACAGGGGGCAGGCCCTATAATTCACCCCTCCACTTT
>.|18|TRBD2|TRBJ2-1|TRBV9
CASSVGVAGGPSYNEQFF
TGTGCCAGCAGCGTAGGGGTGGCGGGAGGCCCCTCCTACAATGAGCAGTTCTTC